This passage covers 14 T cell receptor beta chains from one sample sequenced in a study of blood T cell repertoires in COVID-19. The repertoire was sequenced with immunoSEQ multiplex PCR; TCRdb's copy has only in-frame clones and lacks some. Of 7,500 to 8,000 clones listed, roughly 83% are singletons. Sequences were obtained from peripheral blood. These receptor sequences come from a woman in her sixties or seventies with active COVID-19.

This sequence joins TRBV27 and TRBJ1-1; 8 bases map to TRBD1. The CDR3 runs to 14 residues. The V gene's germline CDR1 is MNHEY and CDR2 SMNVEV (reference sequence). Losses at the gene ends were 5 bases for V and 4 bases for J; bases not matched to a gene: 6. CDR3 sequence reads: CASSPWTGLTEAFF. The CDR3 DNA reads as TGTGCCAGCAGTCCCTGGACAGGGCTCACTGAAGCTTTCTTT.

The gene calls are TRBV9 and TRBJ1-6, with D unresolved. Germline V lookup: CDR1 SGDLS, CDR2 YYNGEE. This CDR3 contains 15 residues. The ends were cut back, 4 bases at V and 7 bases at J, with 15 bases in the middle. CDR3 amino acids: CASSQEGLGNSPLHF. The DNA for the CDR3 is TGTGCCAGCAGCCAGGAGGGATTAGGGAATTCACCCCTCCACTTT.

This chain uses TRBV27 with TRBJ2-7, with D maybe TRBD1 (6 bases). CDR1 and CDR2 from the germline V gene are MNHEY and SMNVEV (reference sequence). The CDR3 loop spans 14 amino acids. The V end lost 5 bases, the J end lost 0 bases, and 11 bases lay between the germline ends. The CDR3 protein is CASSQGPGSYEQYF. DNA of the CDR3: TGTGCCAGCAGTCAGGGGCCTGGCTCCTACGAGCAGTACTTC.

The CDR3 sequence is CASRGGGTYNEQFF. The CDR3 DNA reads as TGTGCCAGCAGGGGCGGGGGGACTTACAATGAGCAGTTCTTC. J is TRBJ2-1 and V is TRBV2, with 8 bases aligning to TRBD2. V was pared by 6 bases and J by 4 bases, with 5 bases of the junction left unmatched. The CDR3 loop spans 14 amino acids. Per the germline V gene, CDR1 is SNHLY and CDR2 is FYNNEI.

The chain is built from TRBV9 and TRBJ1-3; D may be TRBD1 (6 bases). V gave up 0 bases and J gave up 0 bases, with 16 bases separating them. The CDR3 totals 18 residues. Germline loops: CDR1 SGDLS, CDR2 YYNGEE. Written as DNA, the CDR3 is TGTGCCAGCAGCGTAGCCGACCGTCGACAGGCCTCTGGAAACACCATATATTTT. Translation gives CASSVADRRQASGNTIYF.

This clone was found a few times. V usage is TRBV5-6 and J usage is TRBJ2-5; a weak D match, TRBD2 (6 bases). Trimming took off 0 bases at V and 4 bases at J, with 16 bases between the two ends. Germline loops: CDR1 SGHDT, CDR2 YYEEEE. This CDR3 has 16 amino acids. The CDR3: CASSLGSGVRGETQYF. The DNA for the CDR3 is TGTGCCAGCAGCTTGGGTAGCGGTGTAAGAGGAGAGACCCAGTACTTC.

In DNA, the CDR3 is TGTGCCAGCAGCCTGGGACAGCCCACAGATACGCAGTATTTT. Protein: CASSLGQPTDTQYF. This chain uses TRBV5-6 with TRBJ2-3; 7 bases are shared with TRBD1. V lost 4 bases and J lost 2; bases outside the gene matches: 4. The CDR3 consists of 14 residues. CDR1 is SGHDT and CDR2 is YYEEEE in the germline V gene.

The J gene is TRBJ2-1, the V gene TRBV7-2, with D possibly being TRBD1 (6 bases). Germline CDR1 SGHTA, CDR2 FQGNSA. The CDR3 length is 14 residues. The V gene lost 5 bases and the J gene lost 4 bases, with 12 bases spanning the gap. The CDR3 region has the DNA TGTGCCAGCAGCGCACAAGGACAGTACAATGAGCAGTTCTTC. As protein: CASSAQGQYNEQFF.

The V and J genes are TRBV6-5 and TRBJ1-5; 9 bases agree with TRBD1. Germline V lookup: CDR1 MNHEY, CDR2 SVGAGI. With 6 bases clipped from V and 1 base from J, the junction kept 1 base outside the gene matches. The CDR3 extends over 14 amino acids. CDR3 in amino acids: CASSGQGSNQPQHF. The CDR3 coding sequence is TGTGCCAGCAGCGGACAGGGGAGCAATCAGCCCCAGCATTTT.

This chain joins TRBV27 and TRBJ2-4; 9 bases are a match to TRBD1. CDR3 length: 16 residues. V lost 2 bases to trimming and J lost 7 bases; unmatched junction nucleotides: 9. Germline loops: CDR1 MNHEY, CDR2 SMNVEV (reference sequence). CDR3 sequence (DNA): TGTGCCAGCAGTTTAATCGGGACAGGGAGAAGGAACATTCAGTACTTC. This sequence encodes CASSLIGTGRRNIQYF.

This clone has more than one count but fewer than ten. The V and J genes are TRBV19 and TRBJ2-2; D possibly corresponds to TRBD2 (6 bases). The CDR3 sequence is 13 residues long. V lost 7 bases and J 7 bases, leaving 13 bases between the germline ends. Germline V CDR1 and CDR2: LNHDA, SQIVND (reference sequence). This CDR3 is CASTGESDGELFF. The CDR3 nucleotides are TGTGCCAGTACGGGAGAATCGGACGGGGAGCTGTTTTTT.

The genes are TRBV2 and TRBJ2-1, with TRBD2 identical over 14 bases. The germline gives CDR1 SNHLY, CDR2 FYNNEI. With V trimmed by 11 bases and J by 9 bases, 6 bases remained unmatched. This CDR3 is built from 13 residues. The CDR3 region has the DNA TGTGCCGGAAAGGGACTAGCGGGAGTTGAGCAGTTCTTC. This codes for CAGKGLAGVEQFF. The entire variable domain, with the rest obtained from reference TRBV2 and TRBJ2-1, is as follows: EPEVTQTPSHQVTQMGQEVILRCVPISNHLYFYWYRQILGQKVEFLVSFYNNEISEKSEIFDDQFSVERPDGSNFTLKIRSTKLEDSAMYFCAGKGLAGVEQFFGPGTRLTVL.

V is TRBV14 and J is TRBJ1-4; D call uncertain. V was trimmed by 0 bases and J by 4 bases, leaving 9 bases between them. The CDR3 is 15 residues long. Germline CDR1 reads SGHDN; CDR2 reads FVKESK. In nucleotides, the CDR3 is TGTGCCAGCAGCCAAGATGGCAGACATAATGAAAAACTGTTTTTT. Protein sequence: CASSQDGRHNEKLFF.

V usage is TRBV7-9 and J usage is TRBJ1-5, with D maybe TRBD1 (6 bases). The CDR3 is 13 amino acids. The V and J ends lost 5 bases and 10 bases respectively, with 15 bases between them. The germline V gene has CDR1 SEHNR and CDR2 FQNEAQ (reference sequence). The chain's CDR3 is CASSQGIQHPQHF. The CDR3 DNA is TGTGCCAGCAGCCAGGGGATCCAGCATCCCCAGCATTTT. Full variable domain (rest looked up from reference TRBV7-9 and TRBJ1-5): DTGVSQNPRHKITKRGQNVTFRCDPISEHNRLYWYRQTLGQGPEFLTYFQNEAQLEKSRLLSDRFSAERPKGSFSTLEIQRTEQGDSAMYLCASSQGIQHPQHFGDGTRLSIL.